The 9 T cell receptor beta chains below were found in one sample sequenced in a study of cytomegalovirus exposure and HLA in healthy donors. The study ran its PCR with 60 Vbeta and 13 Jbeta primers. Sequencing was performed with immunoSEQ multiplex PCR; in TCRdb, only in-frame clones are kept and a portion is missing. The table records about 110,000 clones, approximately 73% of them present only once. Specimen: PBMCs. Source of these receptors: a man aged 30-40 years in good health and CMV-seronegative.

V usage is TRBV2 and J usage is TRBJ2-1; weak D call: TRBD2 (7 bases). Trimming left V 8 bases short and J 0 bases short, with 8 bases between. Germline V gives CDR1 SNHLY, CDR2 FYNNEI. The CDR3 is 13 residues long. In nucleotides, the CDR3 is TGTGCCAGCGCGGGGGCCTCCTACAATGAGCAGTTCTTC. Translated, it gives CASAGASYNEQFF.

V is TRBV7-2 and J is TRBJ1-1, with D possibly matching TRBD1 (5 bases). Germline CDR1 and CDR2: SGHTA and FQGNSA. The CDR3 has 16 residues. V lost 0 bases and J 0 bases, leaving 11 bases between the germline ends. The CDR3 DNA is TGTGCCAGCAGCTTAGCGGGGGGAGCCATGAACACTGAAGCTTTCTTT. It codes for CASSLAGGAMNTEAFF.

The V and J genes are TRBV19 and TRBJ2-2; TRBD1 agrees at 12 bases. The J segment lost 6 bases and the V segment lost 5 bases, leaving 4 bases of the junction unmatched. This CDR3 has 15 amino acids. Germline values: CDR1 LNHDA, CDR2 SQIVND (reference sequence). This chain's CDR3 is CASSPGTGGSGELFF. The CDR3 region has the DNA TGTGCCAGTAGTCCCGGGACAGGGGGCTCCGGGGAGCTGTTTTTT.

This chain connects TRBV6-1 to TRBJ2-7, with 9 bases lining up with TRBD1. The length of the CDR3 is 15 residues. V gave up 6 bases and J gave up 5 bases; unmatched junction bases: 11. Germline CDR1 MNHNS, CDR2 SASEGT. This CDR3 is CASSHRDREYHEQYF. CDR3 DNA: TGTGCCAGCAGCCACCGGGACAGGGAGTACCACGAGCAGTACTTC.

V and J are TRBV20-1 and TRBJ2-1; D gene unclear. The V end lost 2 bases, the J end lost 5 bases, and 4 bases lay between the germline ends. From germline, CDR1 is DFQATT and CDR2 SNEGSKA (reference sequence). CDR3 length: 11 residues. CDR3 in DNA: TGCAGTGCTAGAACAGACAATGAGCAGTTCTTC. It yields the protein CSARTDNEQFF.

The gene calls are TRBV6-1 and TRBJ2-3, with D maybe TRBD2 (5 bases). Trimming cost V 3 bases and J 4 bases, with 14 bases left between them. Germline V gene lookup returns CDR1 MNHNS and CDR2 SASEGT. The CDR3 runs 15 residues. The CDR3 loop is CASSEGAELADTQYF. The CDR3 bases are TGTGCCAGCAGTGAGGGAGCGGAGCTGGCAGATACGCAGTATTTT.

The CDR3 bases are TGTGCCAGCAGCCAAGCGGTCAGGGATACGCAGTATTTT. Residues: CASSQAVRDTQYF. J is TRBJ2-3 and V is TRBV4-2; D remains unclear. V dropped 1 base and J dropped 6 bases, with 8 bases sitting between them. The CDR3 is made up of 13 amino acids. Germline CDR1 reads LGHNA; CDR2 reads YNFKEQ.

This clone was detected a few times. The J gene is TRBJ2-1, the V gene TRBV12-5; D gene uncertain. The CDR3 is 12 residues long. Germline V CDR1 and CDR2: LGHNT, FRNRAP. V lost 5 bases, J lost 5 bases, and 7 bases lay in between. DNA for the CDR3: TGTGCTAGTGGTCCCCATGACAATGAGCAGTTCTTC. It yields the protein CASGPHDNEQFF.

The chain has TRBV5-6 and TRBJ2-2; TRBD1 matches at 9 bases. V dropped 4 bases and J dropped 7; count of bases not matched to a gene: 14. Germline V gene lookup returns CDR1 SGHDT and CDR2 YYEEEE. This CDR3 contains 17 residues. CDR3 residues: CASSPLPGTGYIGELFF. The CDR3 region has the DNA TGTGCCAGCAGCCCCCTTCCCGGGACAGGGTATATCGGGGAGCTGTTTTTT.